These T cell receptor beta chains were read from a single sample in a study of T-cell memory formation after mild COVID-19. TCRdb itself ran the 5' RACE reads through MiXCR, one entry per CDR3 protein. The repertoire includes around 160,000 distinct CDR3 sequences, around 10% of them detected once, and roughly 3.8% sits in the top ten. Sequencing was done on a sample of PBMCs or a T cell subset sorted from them (not recorded which). These receptors all come from a man aged 18-30 years who had mild COVID-19 (a few samples of this study predate the infection). Cell type and time point are not known. The CDR3 runs from the conserved cysteine through the conserved F or W. D genes are given only for firm matches. Clone size is given for some rows only: seen once, a few or many times, or a class if the clone is expanded.

. | . | TRBJ1-6 | TRBV12-3/TRBV12-4 | TGTGCCAGCAGTTTAAGGGGACGGAATTCACCCCTCCACTTT | CASSLRGRNSPLHF
many | . | TRBJ1-5 | TRBV28 | TGTGCCAGCAGTTTCGCAGGTCAGCCCCAGCATTTT | CASSFAGQPQHF
. | TRBD1 | TRBJ1-2 | TRBV7-9 | TGTGCCAGCAGACCCTGGACAGGGGCGTTTAGCTACACCTTC | CASRPWTGAFSYTF
many | . | TRBJ2-2 | TRBV5-1 | TGCGCCAGCAGCTTGGCCTCCAGACGGACCGGGGAGCTGTTTTTT | CASSLASRRTGELFF
few | . | TRBJ1-3 | TRBV30 | TGTGCCTGGAGTTTTGGGACGGCGGTGACCATATATTTT | CAWSFGTAVTIYF
. | TRBD1 | TRBJ1-5 | TRBV7-2 | TGTGCCAGCAGCGCCCCAGGGGGCCGAGATCAGCCCCAGCATTTT | CASSAPGGRDQPQHF
. | . | TRBJ1-1 | TRBV10-3 | TGTGCCATCAGTTTGACATCGAACACTGAAGCTTTCTTT | CAISLTSNTEAFF
few | . | TRBJ2-5 | TRBV4-1 | TGCGCCAGCAGCCAACTCAACCCCGCAGGGGGGGAGACCCAGTACTTC | CASSQLNPAGGETQYF
few | TRBD2 | TRBJ2-2 | TRBV2 | TGTGCCAGCAATGGGGGGGGTTTTCCGAACACCGGGGAGCTGTTTTTT | CASNGGGFPNTGELFF
few | . | TRBJ2-7 | TRBV4-2 | TGTGCCAGCAGCCAGGTCTCGGGTTCCGGGGTCTACGAGCAGTACTTC | CASSQVSGSGVYEQYF
. | TRBD1 | TRBJ1-3 | TRBV5-1 | TGCGCCAGCAGCATCCGGGACAGTTCCTCTGGAAACACCATATATTTT | CASSIRDSSSGNTIYF
few | TRBD2 | TRBJ2-4 | TRBV18 | TGTGCCAGCTCACCGCCACCTCATGGACTAGCGGGAGAGAACATTCAGTACTTC | CASSPPPHGLAGENIQYF
few | . | TRBJ2-1 | TRBV12-3/TRBV12-4 | TGTGCCAGCAAACCGGAGGGGCGGCCGTTGTTCTTC | CASKPEGRPLFF